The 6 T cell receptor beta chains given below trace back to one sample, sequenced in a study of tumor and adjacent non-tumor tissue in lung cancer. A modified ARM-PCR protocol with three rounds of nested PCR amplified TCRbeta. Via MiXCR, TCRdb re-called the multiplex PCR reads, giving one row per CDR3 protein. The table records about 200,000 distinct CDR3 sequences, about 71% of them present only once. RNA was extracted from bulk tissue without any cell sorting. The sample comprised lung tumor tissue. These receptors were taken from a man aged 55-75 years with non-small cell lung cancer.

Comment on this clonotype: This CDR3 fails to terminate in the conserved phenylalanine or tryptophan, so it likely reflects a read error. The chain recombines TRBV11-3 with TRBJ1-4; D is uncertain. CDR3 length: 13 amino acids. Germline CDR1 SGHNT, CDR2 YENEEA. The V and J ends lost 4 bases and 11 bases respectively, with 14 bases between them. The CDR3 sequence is CASSSTDNYKLFS. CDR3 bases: TGTGCCAGCAGCTCGACCGATAATTATAAACTGTTTTCT.

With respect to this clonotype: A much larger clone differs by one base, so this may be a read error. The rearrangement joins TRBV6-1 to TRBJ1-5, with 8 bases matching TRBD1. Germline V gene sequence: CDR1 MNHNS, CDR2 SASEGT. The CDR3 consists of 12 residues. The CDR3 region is CVSSGTGKPQHF. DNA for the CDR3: TGTGTCAGCAGTGGGACAGGCAAGCCCCAGCATTTT.

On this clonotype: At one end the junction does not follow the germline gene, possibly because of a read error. The CDR3 bases are TGTGTCAGCAGCTTAGCTGGGCCAAACACTGAGGCTTTCTTT. Amino acids: CVSSLAGPNTEAFF. V is TRBV11-3 and J is TRBJ1-1; D not resolved. CDR1 SGHNT and CDR2 YENEEA come from the germline V gene. There are 14 residues in the CDR3.

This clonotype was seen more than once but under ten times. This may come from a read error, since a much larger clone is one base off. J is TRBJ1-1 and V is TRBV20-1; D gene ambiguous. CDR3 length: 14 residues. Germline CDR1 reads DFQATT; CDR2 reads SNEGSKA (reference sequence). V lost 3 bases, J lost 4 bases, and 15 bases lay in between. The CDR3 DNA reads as TGCAGTGCTAGGGCGTGGGCTGATGTCACTGAAGCTTTCTTT. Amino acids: CSARAWADVTEAFF.

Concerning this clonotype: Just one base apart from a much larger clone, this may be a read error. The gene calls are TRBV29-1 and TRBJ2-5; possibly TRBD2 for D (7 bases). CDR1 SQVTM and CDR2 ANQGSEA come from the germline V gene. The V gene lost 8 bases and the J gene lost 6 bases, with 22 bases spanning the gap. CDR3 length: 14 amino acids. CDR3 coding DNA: TGCAGCATCCTGGGAGGGGGGGGCAGTAAGACCCAGTACTTC. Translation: CSILGGGGSKTQYF. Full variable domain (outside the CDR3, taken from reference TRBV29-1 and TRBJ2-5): SAVISQKPSRDICQRGTSLTIQCQVDSQVTMMFWYRQQPGQSLTLIATANQGSEATYESGFVIDKFPISRPNLTFSTLTVSNMSPEDSSIYLCSILGGGGSKTQYFGPGTRLLVL.

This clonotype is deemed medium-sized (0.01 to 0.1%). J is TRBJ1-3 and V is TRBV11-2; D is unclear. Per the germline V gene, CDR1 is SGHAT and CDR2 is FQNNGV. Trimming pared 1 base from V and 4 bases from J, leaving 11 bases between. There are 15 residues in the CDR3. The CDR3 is CASSLGGGPGNTIYF. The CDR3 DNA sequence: TGTGCCAGCAGCTTAGGGGGTGGCCCCGGAAACACCATATATTTT.